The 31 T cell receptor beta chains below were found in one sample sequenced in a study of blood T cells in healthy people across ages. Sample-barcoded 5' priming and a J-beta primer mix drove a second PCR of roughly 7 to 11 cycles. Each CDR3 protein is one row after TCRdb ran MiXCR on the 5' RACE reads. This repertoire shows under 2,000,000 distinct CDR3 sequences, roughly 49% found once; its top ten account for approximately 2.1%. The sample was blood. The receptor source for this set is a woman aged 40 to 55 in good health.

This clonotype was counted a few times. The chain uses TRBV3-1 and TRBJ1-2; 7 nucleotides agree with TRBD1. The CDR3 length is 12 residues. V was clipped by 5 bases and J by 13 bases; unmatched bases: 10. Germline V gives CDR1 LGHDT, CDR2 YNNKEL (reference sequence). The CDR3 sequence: CASSNRDRTPTF. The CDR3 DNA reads TGTGCCAGCAGCAACCGGGACAGAACCCCCACCTTC. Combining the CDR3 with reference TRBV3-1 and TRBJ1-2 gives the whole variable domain DTAVSQTPKYLVTQMGNDKSIKCEQNLGHDTMYWYKQDSKKFLKIMFSYNNKELIINETVPNRFSPKSPDKAHLNLHINSLELGDSAVYFCASSNRDRTPTFGSGTRLTVV.

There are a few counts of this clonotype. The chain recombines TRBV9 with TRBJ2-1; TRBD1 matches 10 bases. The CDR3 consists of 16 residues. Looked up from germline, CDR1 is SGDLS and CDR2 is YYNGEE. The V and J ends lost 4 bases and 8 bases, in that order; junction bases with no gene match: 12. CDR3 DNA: TGTGCCAGCAGCTCCCCCCCTGGGACAGGGGTGGATGAGCAGTTCTTC. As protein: CASSSPPGTGVDEQFF.

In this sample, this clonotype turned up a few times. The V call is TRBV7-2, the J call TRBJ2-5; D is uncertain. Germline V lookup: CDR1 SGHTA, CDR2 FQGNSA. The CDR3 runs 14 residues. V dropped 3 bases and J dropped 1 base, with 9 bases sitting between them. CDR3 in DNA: TGTGCCAGCAGCTTGTACAAGTCCCAAGAGACCCAGTACTTC. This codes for CASSLYKSQETQYF.

The CDR3 reads CATSRVPGQGAITGANVLTF. CDR3 DNA sequence: TGTGCCACCAGCAGAGTCCCCGGGCAGGGGGCTATTACTGGGGCCAACGTCCTGACTTTC. The chain links TRBV15 to TRBJ2-6; 8 bases map to TRBD1. V dropped 1 base and J dropped 2; count of bases not matched to a gene: 13. CDR1 is LNHNV and CDR2 is YYDKDF in the germline V gene (reference sequence). The CDR3 totals 20 residues.

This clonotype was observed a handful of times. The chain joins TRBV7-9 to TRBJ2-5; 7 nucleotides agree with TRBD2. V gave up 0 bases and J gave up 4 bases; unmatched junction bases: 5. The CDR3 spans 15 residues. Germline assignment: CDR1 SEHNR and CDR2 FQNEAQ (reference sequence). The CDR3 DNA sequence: TGTGCCAGCAGCTTAGCGCGGAGCGGGGTAGAGACCCAGTACTTC. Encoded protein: CASSLARSGVETQYF.

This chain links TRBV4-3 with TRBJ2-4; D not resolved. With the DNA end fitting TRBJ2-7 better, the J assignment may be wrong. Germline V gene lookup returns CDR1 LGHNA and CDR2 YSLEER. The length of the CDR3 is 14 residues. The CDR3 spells CASSQDSQLGEQYF. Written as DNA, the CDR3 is TGCGCCAGCAGCCAAGATTCACAGCTTGGCGAGCAGTACTTC.

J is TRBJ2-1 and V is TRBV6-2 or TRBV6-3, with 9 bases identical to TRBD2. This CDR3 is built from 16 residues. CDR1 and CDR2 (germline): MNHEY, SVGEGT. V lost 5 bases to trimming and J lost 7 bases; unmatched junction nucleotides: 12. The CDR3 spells CASSGPGVAGANEQFF. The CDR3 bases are TGTGCCAGCAGTGGCCCGGGGGTAGCGGGGGCAAATGAGCAGTTCTTC.

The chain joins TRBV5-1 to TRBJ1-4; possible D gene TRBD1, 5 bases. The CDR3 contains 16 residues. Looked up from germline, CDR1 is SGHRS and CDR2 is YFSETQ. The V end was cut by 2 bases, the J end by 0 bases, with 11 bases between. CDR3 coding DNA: TGCGCCAGCAGCTTAGGGACGGATGCAACTAATGAAAAACTGTTTTTT. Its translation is CASSLGTDATNEKLFF.

CDR3 sequence: CASSQEHGTDKGEAQYF. The CDR3 DNA reads as TGTGCCAGCAGCCAAGAACACGGGACAGATAAAGGGGAGGCCCAGTACTTC. The chain couples TRBV3-1 to TRBJ2-5; D is possibly TRBD1 (7 bases). CDR1 LGHDT and CDR2 YNNKEL come from the germline V gene (reference sequence). The CDR3 sequence is 17 residues long. V lost 0 bases to trimming and J lost 9 bases, with 23 bases between them.

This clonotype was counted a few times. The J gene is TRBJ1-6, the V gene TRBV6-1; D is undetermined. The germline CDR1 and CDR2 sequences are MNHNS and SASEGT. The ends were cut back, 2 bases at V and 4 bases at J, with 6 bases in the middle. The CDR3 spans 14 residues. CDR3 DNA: TGTGCCAGCAGTGAACGAGGTTATAATTCACCCCTCCACTTT. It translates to CASSERGYNSPLHF.

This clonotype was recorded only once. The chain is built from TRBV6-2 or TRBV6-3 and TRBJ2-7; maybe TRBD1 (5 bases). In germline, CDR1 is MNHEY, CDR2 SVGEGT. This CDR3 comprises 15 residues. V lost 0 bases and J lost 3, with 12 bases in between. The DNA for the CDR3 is TGTGCCAGCAGTTACTCGCAGGGAACCTTCTACGAGCAGTACTTC. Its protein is CASSYSQGTFYEQYF.

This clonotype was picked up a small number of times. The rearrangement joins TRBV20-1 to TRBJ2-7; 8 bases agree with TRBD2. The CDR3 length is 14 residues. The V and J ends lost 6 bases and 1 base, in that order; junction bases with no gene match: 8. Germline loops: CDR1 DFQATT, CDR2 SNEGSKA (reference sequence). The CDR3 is CSAKAGAGSYEQYF. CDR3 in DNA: TGCAGTGCCAAAGCGGGGGCGGGGTCCTACGAGCAGTACTTC.

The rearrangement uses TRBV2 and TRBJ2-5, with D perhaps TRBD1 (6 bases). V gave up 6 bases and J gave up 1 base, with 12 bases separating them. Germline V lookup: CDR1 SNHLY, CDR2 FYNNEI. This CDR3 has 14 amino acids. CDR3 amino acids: CASSNRVIQETQYF. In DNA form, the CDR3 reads TGTGCCAGCAGCAACAGGGTAATCCAAGAGACCCAGTACTTC.

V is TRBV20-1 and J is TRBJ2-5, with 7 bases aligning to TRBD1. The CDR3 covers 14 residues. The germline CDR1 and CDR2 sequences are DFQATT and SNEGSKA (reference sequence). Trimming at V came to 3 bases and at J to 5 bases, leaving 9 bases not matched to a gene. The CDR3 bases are TGCAGTGCTAGGGATAGGGGGCGAGGGGAGACCCAGTACTTC. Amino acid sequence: CSARDRGRGETQYF.

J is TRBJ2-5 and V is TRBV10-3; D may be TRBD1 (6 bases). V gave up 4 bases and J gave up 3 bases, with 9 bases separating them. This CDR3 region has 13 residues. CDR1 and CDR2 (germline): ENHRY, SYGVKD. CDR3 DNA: TGTGCCATCAGTGCCAGGACAGAAGAGACCCAGTACTTC. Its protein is CAISARTEETQYF.

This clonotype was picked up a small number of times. The CDR3 nucleotides are TGTGCCAGCAGCTTGGCAGGTCCCCCCCAAGAGACCCAGTACTTC. Translated: CASSLAGPPQETQYF. J is TRBJ2-4 and V is TRBV5-4; D is unresolved. The J call may be in error: the DNA end matches TRBJ2-5 better. Germline V gives CDR1 SGHNT, CDR2 YYREEE (reference sequence). This CDR3 is built from 15 residues.

CDR3 region: CASSQDWGPNEQFF. Written as DNA, the CDR3 is TGCGCCAGCAGCCAAGACTGGGGCCCCAATGAGCAGTTCTTC. This chain joins TRBV4-1 and TRBJ2-1, with D maybe TRBD1 (5 bases). CDR3 size: 14 residues. CDR1 and CDR2 (germline): MGHRA, YSYEKL. V was clipped by 0 bases and J by 6 bases, with 9 bases between them.

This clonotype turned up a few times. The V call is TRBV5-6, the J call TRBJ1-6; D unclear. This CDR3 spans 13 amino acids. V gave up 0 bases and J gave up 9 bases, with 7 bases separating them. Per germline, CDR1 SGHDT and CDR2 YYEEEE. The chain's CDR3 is CASSLAVGSPLHF. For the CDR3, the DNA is TGTGCCAGCAGCTTGGCCGTCGGTTCACCCCTCCACTTT.

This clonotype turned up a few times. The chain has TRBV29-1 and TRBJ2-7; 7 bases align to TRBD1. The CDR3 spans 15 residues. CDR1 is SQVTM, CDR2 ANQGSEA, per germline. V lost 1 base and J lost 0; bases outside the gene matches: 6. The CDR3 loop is CSVEGLGQSSYEQYF. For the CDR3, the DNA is TGCAGCGTTGAAGGGTTGGGACAGAGCTCCTACGAGCAGTACTTC.

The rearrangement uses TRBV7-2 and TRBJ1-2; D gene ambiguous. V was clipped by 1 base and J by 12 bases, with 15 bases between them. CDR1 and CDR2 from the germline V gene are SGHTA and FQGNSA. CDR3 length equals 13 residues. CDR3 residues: CASSLGRQRGHTF. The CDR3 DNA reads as TGTGCCAGCAGCTTAGGACGCCAGCGAGGCCACACCTTC.

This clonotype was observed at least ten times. The CDR3 loop reads CASSPARLAKNIQYF. The CDR3 nucleotides are TGTGCCAGCAGTCCGGCTCGTCTAGCCAAAAACATTCAGTACTTC. The J gene is TRBJ2-4, the V gene TRBV3-1, with no clear D. This CDR3 comprises 15 residues. The germline V gene encodes CDR1 LGHDT and CDR2 YNNKEL (reference sequence). With 6 bases removed from V and 0 bases from J, the gap between germline ends came to 12 bases.

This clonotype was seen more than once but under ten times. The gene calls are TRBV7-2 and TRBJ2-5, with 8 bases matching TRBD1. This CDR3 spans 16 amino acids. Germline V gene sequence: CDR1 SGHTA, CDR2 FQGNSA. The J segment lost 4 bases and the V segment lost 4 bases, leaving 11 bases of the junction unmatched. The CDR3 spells CASSSYRQGAGETQYF. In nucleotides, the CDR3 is TGTGCCAGCAGCTCATACCGGCAGGGGGCTGGAGAGACCCAGTACTTC.

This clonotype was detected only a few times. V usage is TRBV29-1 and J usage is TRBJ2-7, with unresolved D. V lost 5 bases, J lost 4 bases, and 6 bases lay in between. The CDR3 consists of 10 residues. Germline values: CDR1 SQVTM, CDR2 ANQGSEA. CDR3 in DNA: TGCAGCGTTCCAGGTTACGAGCAGTACTTC. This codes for CSVPGYEQYF.

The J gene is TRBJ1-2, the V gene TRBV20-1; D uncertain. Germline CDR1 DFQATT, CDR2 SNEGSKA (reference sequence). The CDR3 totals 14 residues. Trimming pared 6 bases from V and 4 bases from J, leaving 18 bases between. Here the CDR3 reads CSANDFRGGYGYTF. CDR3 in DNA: TGCAGTGCGAACGACTTCCGGGGAGGCTATGGCTACACCTTC.

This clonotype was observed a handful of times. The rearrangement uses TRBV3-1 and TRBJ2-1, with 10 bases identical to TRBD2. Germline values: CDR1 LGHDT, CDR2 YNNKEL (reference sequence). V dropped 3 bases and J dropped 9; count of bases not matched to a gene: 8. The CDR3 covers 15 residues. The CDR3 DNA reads TGTGCCAGCAGCCATTTTATAGCGGGGGGTGGTGAGCAGTTCTTC. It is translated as CASSHFIAGGGEQFF.

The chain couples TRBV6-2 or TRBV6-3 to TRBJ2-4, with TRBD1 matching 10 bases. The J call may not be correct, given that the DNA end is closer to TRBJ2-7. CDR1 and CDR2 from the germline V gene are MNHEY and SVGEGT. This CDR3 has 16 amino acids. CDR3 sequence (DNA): TGTGCCAGCAGTTCACAGTCTCCGGGACAGGGGTCCGAGCAGTACTTC. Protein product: CASSSQSPGQGSEQYF.

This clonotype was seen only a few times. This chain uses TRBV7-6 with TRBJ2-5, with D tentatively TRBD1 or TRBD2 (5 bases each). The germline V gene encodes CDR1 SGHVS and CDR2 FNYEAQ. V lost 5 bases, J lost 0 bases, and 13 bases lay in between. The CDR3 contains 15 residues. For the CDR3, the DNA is TGTGCCAGCAGCCTGGGACCGCTGAACCAAGAGACCCAGTACTTC. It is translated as CASSLGPLNQETQYF.

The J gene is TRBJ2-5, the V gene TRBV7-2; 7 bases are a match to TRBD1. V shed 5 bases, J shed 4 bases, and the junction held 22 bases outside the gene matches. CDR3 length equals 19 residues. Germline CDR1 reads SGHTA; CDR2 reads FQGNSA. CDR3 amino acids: CASSQLLILGTALGETQYF. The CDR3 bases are TGTGCCAGCAGCCAACTTCTCATCCTAGGGACAGCATTAGGAGAGACCCAGTACTTC.

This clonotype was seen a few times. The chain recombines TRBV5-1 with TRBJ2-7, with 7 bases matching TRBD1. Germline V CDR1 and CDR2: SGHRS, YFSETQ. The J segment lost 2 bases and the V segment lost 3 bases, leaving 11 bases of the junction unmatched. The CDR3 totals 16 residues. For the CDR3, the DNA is TGCGCCAGCAGCTCGTTAACAGGGGAATCCCCCTACGAGCAGTACTTC. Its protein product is CASSSLTGESPYEQYF.

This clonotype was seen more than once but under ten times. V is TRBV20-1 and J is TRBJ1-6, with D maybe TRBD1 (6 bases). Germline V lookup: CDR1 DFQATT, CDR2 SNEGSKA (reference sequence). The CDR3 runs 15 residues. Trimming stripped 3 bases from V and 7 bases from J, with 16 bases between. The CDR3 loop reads CSARGGGRGNSPLHF. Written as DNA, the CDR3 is TGCAGTGCTAGGGGGGGCGGCAGGGGCAATTCACCCCTCCACTTT.

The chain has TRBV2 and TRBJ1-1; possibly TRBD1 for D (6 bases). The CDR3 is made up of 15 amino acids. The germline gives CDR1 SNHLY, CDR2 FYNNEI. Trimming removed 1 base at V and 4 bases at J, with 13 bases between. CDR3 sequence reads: CASSEGQVGSTEAFF. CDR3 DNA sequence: TGTGCCAGCAGTGAAGGACAGGTGGGGAGCACTGAAGCTTTCTTT.